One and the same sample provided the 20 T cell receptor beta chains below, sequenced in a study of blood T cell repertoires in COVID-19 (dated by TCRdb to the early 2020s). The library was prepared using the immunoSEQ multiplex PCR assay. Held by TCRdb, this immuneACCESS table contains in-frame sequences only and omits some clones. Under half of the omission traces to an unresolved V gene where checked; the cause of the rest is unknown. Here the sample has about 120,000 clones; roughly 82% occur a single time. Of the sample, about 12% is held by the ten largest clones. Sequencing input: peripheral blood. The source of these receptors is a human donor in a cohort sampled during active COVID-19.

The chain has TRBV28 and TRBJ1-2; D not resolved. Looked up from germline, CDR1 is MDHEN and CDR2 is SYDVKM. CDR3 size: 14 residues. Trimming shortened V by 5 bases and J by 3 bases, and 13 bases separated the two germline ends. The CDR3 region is CASSNYSPDYGYTF. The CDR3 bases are TGTGCCAGCAGTAATTACAGCCCAGACTATGGCTACACCTTC.

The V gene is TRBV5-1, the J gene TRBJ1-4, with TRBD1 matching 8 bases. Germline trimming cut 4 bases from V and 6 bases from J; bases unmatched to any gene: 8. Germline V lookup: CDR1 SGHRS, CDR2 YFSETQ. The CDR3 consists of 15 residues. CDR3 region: CASSPPDRADEKLFF. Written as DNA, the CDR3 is TGCGCCAGCAGCCCACCGGACAGGGCCGATGAAAAACTGTTTTTT.

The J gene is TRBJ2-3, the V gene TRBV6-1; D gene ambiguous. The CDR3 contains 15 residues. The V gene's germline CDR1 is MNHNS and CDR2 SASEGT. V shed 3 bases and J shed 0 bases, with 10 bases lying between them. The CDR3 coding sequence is TGTGCCAGCAGTGACAGGCCCACTAGCACAGATACGCAGTATTTT. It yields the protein CASSDRPTSTDTQYF.

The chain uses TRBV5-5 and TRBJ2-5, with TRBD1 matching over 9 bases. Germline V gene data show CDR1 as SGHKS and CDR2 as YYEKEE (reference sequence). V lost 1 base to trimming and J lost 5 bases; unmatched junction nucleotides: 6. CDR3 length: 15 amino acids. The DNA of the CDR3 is TGTGCCAGCAGCTTGTGGGGACAGGGAAGGGAGACCCAGTACTTC. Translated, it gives CASSLWGQGRETQYF.

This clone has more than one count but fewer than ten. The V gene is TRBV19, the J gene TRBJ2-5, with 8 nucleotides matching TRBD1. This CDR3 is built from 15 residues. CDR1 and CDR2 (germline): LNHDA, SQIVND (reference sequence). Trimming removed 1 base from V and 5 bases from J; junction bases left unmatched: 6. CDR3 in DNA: TGTGCCAGTAGTATAGCGGACAGGGCTCAGGAGACCCAGTACTTC. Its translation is CASSIADRAQETQYF.

CDR3 nucleotides: TGTGCCAGCAAAGCGGTGGCCTCTGCTGGGGCCAACGTCCTGACTTTC. Amino acid sequence: CASKAVASAGANVLTF. J is TRBJ2-6 and V is TRBV7-2, with D perhaps TRBD2 (5 bases). The V end was cut by 7 bases, the J end by 2 bases, with 15 bases between. The germline V gene has CDR1 SGHTA and CDR2 FQGNSA. The CDR3 length is 16 residues.

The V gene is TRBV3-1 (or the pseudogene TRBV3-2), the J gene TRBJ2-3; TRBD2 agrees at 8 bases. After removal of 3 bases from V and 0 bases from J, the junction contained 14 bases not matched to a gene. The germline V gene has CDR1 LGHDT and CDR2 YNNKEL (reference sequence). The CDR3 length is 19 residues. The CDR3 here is CASSHPPRAGATSTDTQYF. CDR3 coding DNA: TGTGCCAGCAGCCACCCCCCCCGAGCGGGGGCTACTAGCACAGATACGCAGTATTTT.

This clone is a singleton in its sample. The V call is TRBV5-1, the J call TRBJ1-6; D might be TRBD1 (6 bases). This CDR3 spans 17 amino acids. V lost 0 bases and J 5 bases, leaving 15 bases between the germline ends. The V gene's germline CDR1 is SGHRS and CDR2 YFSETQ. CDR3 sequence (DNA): TGCGCCAGCAGCTTGGGGGGGCATAGGGGCGATAATTCACCCCTCCACTTT. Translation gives CASSLGGHRGDNSPLHF.

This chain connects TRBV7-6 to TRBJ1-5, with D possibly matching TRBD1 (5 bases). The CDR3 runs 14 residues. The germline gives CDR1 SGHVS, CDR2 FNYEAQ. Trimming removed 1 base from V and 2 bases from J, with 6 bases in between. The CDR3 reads CASSLGGGNQPQHF. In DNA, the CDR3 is TGTGCCAGCAGCTTAGGGGGCGGCAATCAGCCCCAGCATTTT. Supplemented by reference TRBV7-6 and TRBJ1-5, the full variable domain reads GAGVSQSPRYKVTKRGQDVALRCDPISGHVSLYWYRQALGQGPEFLTYFNYEAQQDKSGLPNDRFSAERPEGSISTLTIQRTEQRDSAMYRCASSLGGGNQPQHFGDGTRLSIL.

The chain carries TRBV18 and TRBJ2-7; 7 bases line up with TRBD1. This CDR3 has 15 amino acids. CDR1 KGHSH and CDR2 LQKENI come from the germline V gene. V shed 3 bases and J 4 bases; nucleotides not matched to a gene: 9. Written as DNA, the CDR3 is TGTGCCAGCTCACCCCCTGACAGGGCTGGGTACGAGCAGTACTTC. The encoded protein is CASSPPDRAGYEQYF. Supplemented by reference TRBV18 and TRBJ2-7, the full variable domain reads NAGVMQNPRHLVRRRGQEARLRCSPMKGHSHVYWYRQLPEEGLKFMVYLQKENIIDESGMPKERFSAEFPKEGPSILRIQQVVRGDSAAYFCASSPPDRAGYEQYFGPGTRLTVT.

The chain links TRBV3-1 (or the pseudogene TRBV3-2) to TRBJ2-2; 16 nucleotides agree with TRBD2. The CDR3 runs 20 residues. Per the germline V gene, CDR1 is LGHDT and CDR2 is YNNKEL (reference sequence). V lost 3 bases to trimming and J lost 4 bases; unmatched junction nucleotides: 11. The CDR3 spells CASSHAPGLAGGRVTGELFF. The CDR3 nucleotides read TGTGCCAGCAGCCACGCCCCGGGACTAGCGGGGGGGCGCGTCACCGGGGAGCTGTTTTTT.

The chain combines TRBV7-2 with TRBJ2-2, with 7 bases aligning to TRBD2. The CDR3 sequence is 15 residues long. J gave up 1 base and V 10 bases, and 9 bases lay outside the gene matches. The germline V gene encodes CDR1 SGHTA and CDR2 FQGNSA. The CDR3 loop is CATTPGGGNTGELFF. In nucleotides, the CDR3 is TGTGCCACCACCCCTGGGGGGGGGAACACCGGGGAGCTGTTTTTT.

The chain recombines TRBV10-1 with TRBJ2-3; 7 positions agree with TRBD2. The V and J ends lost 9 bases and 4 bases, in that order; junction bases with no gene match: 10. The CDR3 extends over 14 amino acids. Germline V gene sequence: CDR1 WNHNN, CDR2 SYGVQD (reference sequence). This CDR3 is CASSSSGGADTQYF. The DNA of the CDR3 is TGCGCCAGTTCATCTAGCGGTGGGGCAGATACGCAGTATTTT.

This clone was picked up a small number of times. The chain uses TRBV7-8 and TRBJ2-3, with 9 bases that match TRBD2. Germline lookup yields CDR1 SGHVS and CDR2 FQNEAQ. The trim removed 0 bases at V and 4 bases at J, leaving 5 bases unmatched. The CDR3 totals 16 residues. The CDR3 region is CASSLAVRGGPDTQYF. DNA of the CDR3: TGTGCCAGCAGCTTAGCCGTGCGGGGGGGCCCAGATACGCAGTATTTT.

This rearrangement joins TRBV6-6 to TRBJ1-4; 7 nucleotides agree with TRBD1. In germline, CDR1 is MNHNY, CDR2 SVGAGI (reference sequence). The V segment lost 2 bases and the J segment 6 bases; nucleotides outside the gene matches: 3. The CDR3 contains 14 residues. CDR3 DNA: TGTGCCAGCAGTTACCGGCAGGGGGATGAAAAACTGTTTTTT. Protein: CASSYRQGDEKLFF.

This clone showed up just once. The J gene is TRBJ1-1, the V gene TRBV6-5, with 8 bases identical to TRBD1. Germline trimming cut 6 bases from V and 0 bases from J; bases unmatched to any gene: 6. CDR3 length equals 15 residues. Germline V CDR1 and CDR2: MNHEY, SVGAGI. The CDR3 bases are TGTGCCAGCAGGAGGACAGGGCAGGTGAACACTGAAGCTTTCTTT. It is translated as CASRRTGQVNTEAFF.

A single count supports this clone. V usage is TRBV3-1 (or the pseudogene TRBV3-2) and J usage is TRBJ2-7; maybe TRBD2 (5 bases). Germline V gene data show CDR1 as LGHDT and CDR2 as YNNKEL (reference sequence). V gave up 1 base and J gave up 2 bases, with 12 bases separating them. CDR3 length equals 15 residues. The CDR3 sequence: CASSQGSGRTYEQYF. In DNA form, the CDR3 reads TGTGCCAGCAGCCAAGGCAGCGGTCGAACCTACGAGCAGTACTTC.

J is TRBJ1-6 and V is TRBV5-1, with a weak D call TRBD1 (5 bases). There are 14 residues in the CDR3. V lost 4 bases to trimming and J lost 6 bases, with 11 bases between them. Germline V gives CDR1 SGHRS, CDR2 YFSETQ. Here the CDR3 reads CASSATGLNSPLHF. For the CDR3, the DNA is TGCGCCAGCAGCGCCACAGGCCTTAATTCACCCCTCCACTTT.

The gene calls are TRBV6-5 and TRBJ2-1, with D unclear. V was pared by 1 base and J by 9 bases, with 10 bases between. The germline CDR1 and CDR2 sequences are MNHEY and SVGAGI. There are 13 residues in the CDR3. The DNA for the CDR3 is TGTGCCAGCAGTTACTTGCTAGTCGGTGAGCAGTTCTTC. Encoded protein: CASSYLLVGEQFF.

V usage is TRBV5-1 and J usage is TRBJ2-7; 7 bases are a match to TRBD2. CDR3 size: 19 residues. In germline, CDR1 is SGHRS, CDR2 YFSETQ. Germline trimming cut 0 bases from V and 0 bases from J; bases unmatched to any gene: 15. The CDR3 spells CASSLGPGLNGRTSYEQYF. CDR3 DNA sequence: TGCGCCAGCAGCTTGGGTCCGGGACTAAATGGCAGAACCTCCTACGAGCAGTACTTC.